This T cell receptor (beta chain) comes out of a study of identical twins (dated by TCRdb to the mid-2010s). Background on the whole study: The study deep-sequenced TCR alpha and beta repertoires from monozygotic twins, unrelated adults of various ages and cord blood to test whether fetal clonotypes persist. To rule out contamination, the twin experiments were replicated at different times with different library preparation protocols.

Remarks on this clonotype: Its specific antigen is unknown. Base-call qualities are not available, and no considerably larger clone is one nucleotide away.

Libraries were prepared through 5' RACE. The sequencer was an Illumina HiSeq 2000. Template switching added a universal primer binding site, and the final cDNA carried a unique molecular identifier that allowed TCR cDNA molecules to be counted accurately. First-strand cDNA for TCR alpha and beta chains was synthesized from specific primers in the conserved constant-segment region. To control for contamination, every cDNA library carried two barcodes: a SMART-Mk sample barcode plus Illumina barcodes. TruSeq adapter sequences and Illumina sample barcodes were added in two successive PCR steps. The TCR alpha and beta cDNA libraries were sequenced on the Illumina HiSeq platform using custom primers. The original pipeline was this. Unique molecular identifiers were extracted from raw reads with MiGEC, and CDR3 positions were determined with MiXCR. For each individual, recombination models were inferred using an EM algorithm with the repgenHMM and IGoR tools. The tcR package in R was used for shared clonotype analysis, with sharing normalized by the product of cloneset sizes. To study raw recombination free of thymic and clonal selection effects, out-of-frame nonproductive sequences were analyzed. TCRdb reran the public reads through fastp at Q25 and MiXCR, keeping productive beta chains. Rows matching on CDR3 protein sequence are summarized as one entry with the most common DNA and genes. V and J calls and clone size were set by TCRdb, not the authors. Across this sample there are 650,000 to 800,000 distinct CDR3 sequences, with around 8.6% seen only once. The ten largest make up more than 0.75% of the sample.

The paper as a whole reports these results and caveats: Because the same donors could not be followed over many years, the conclusions depended on cross-sectional statistical analysis. Compared with coincidental sharing between unrelated individuals, out-of-frame TCR alpha sequences shared between twins showed an excess of sequences with low generation probability. In monozygotic twins, out-of-frame TCR alpha sharing was systematically underestimated by recombination models, although the models agreed with sharing between unrelated individuals. Excess twin sharing in beta out-of-frame sequences was weaker because fewer shared sequences lowered the signal-to-noise ratio. Invariant T cells such as MAIT and iNKT could partly confound zero-insertion analyses, although diverse VJ usage argued against such confounding for most clonotypes. Fewer insertions were carried by abundant cord blood beta clonotypes; a weaker similar trend was observed in young adult naive repertoires, while no such trend was observed in memory repertoires.

The CDR3, cysteine through phenylalanine, is 15 amino acids long. The kept DNA is CDR3 alone, 45 bases in frame from the first base. Trimmed from V: 2 bases; trimmed from J: 4 bases; junction bases lacking a gene match: 4. The germline V gene specifies MNHEY as CDR1 and SVGEGT as CDR2. Every donor in the study was a healthy Caucasian. Three pairs of female monozygotic twins, all aged roughly 18 to 30 years, made up the twin cohort. The RNA used for TCR libraries was isolated from peripheral blood mononuclear cells. These data also formed part of another study, on yellow fever vaccine responses in identical twins. As noted in the second study: The authors reported that the T cell response to vaccination in identical twins appeared partly convergent and partly personalized. The study precisely tracked vaccine-responding T cell clones in identical twins.

The clonotype originates from a woman younger than 30 in good health. The material sequenced was PBMCs. The V and J genes are TRBV6-2 or TRBV6-3 and TRBJ1-2, and TRBD1 aligns with 10 junction nucleotides. The base sequence is TGTGCCAGCAGTTACGGGACAGGGGTCTCCTATGGCTACACCTTC. This gives the protein CASSYGTGVSYGYTF.